Reported below is one TCR beta chain. This entry comes from a study of blood T cell repertoires in COVID-19. Study information: Collection of acute and convalescent COVID-19 samples took place in the United States, Italy and Spain. The analysed material was cDNA or gDNA that came from T cells, B-cell-depleted T cells, or PBMCs.

In the study's own analysis: From reference gene primer amplification, estimates of nucleated cell counts were derived. Using immunoSEQ multiplex PCR, the repertoire was profiled, and TCRdb retains in-frame clones only, with some absent. The V and J calls and clone size were taken over from that table, and D and trimming were inferred from the DNA. Of about 60,000 clones in the sample, approximately 77% were seen once. The sequence derives from a human donor in a cohort sampled during active COVID-19. Sample: peripheral blood.

The CDR3 DNA sequence: TGTGCCAGCAGCCCCTCCGGGACAGCCTATAATTCACCCCTCCACTTT. It specifies CASSPSGTAYNSPLHF. V and J are TRBV27 and TRBJ1-6; 7 bases align to TRBD1. The CDR3 contains 16 residues. CDR1 is MNHEY, CDR2 SMNVEV, per germline (reference sequence). The J segment lost 2 bases and the V segment lost 6 bases, leaving 7 bases of the junction unmatched.